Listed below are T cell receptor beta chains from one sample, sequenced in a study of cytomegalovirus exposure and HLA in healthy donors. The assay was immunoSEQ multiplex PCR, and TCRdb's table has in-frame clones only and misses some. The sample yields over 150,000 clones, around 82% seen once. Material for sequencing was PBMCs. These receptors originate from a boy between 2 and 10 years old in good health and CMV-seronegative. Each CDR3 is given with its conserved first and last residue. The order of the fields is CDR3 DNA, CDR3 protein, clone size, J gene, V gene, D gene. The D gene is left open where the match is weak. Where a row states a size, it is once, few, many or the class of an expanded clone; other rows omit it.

CDR3nt: TGCGCCAGCAGCCCCGGGACATCGCTAAACTATGGCTACACCTTC
CDR3aa: CASSPGTSLNYGYTF
abundance: NA
j_gene: TRBJ1-2
v_gene: TRBV5-1
d_gene: NA

CDR3nt: TGTGCCAGCAGGGTTTCGGCGGAGCCCCTTTCTGGGGCCAACGTCCTGACTTTC
CDR3aa: CASRVSAEPLSGANVLTF
abundance: once
j_gene: TRBJ2-6
v_gene: TRBV27
d_gene: NA

CDR3nt: TGTGCCAGCAGCTCCCGAGTAGCGGGGTTCCAAGAGACCCAGTACTTC
CDR3aa: CASSSRVAGFQETQYF
abundance: NA
j_gene: TRBJ2-5
v_gene: TRBV7-6
d_gene: TRBD2

CDR3nt: TGTGCCAGTAGTACAAGACAGGGCCCGGGGGAGACCCAGTACTTC
CDR3aa: CASSTRQGPGETQYF
abundance: NA
j_gene: TRBJ2-5
v_gene: TRBV19
d_gene: TRBD1

CDR3nt: TGTGCCAGCAGTGACCGAGCGGGACTAGAGACCCAGTACTTC
CDR3aa: CASSDRAGLETQYF
abundance: NA
j_gene: TRBJ2-5
v_gene: TRBV2
d_gene: TRBD2

CDR3nt: TGCAGTGCTAGACAGGGGGGAGCTTTCTTT
CDR3aa: CSARQGGAFF
abundance: NA
j_gene: TRBJ1-1
v_gene: TRBV20-1
d_gene: TRBD1

CDR3nt: TGTGCCAGCAGTCGCGGATCCTGGGGGGACGATGAAAAACTGTTTTTT
CDR3aa: CASSRGSWGDDEKLFF
abundance: few
j_gene: TRBJ1-4
v_gene: TRBV27
d_gene: NA

CDR3nt: TGTGCCAGCAGCTTATGGTTACGGGGAGGCGTACGGGGGAACACTGAAGCTTTCTTT
CDR3aa: CASSLWLRGGVRGNTEAFF
abundance: NA
j_gene: TRBJ1-1
v_gene: TRBV11-2
d_gene: NA

CDR3nt: TGTGCCAGCAGTGCCCGGACAGGGCTCGGCTATGGCTACACCTTC
CDR3aa: CASSARTGLGYGYTF
abundance: NA
j_gene: TRBJ1-2
v_gene: TRBV27
d_gene: TRBD1

CDR3nt: TGTGCCAGCAGCGAGAGCGGGAGGGCCGGTGGGGCCAACGTCCTGACTTTC
CDR3aa: CASSESGRAGGANVLTF
abundance: NA
j_gene: TRBJ2-6
v_gene: TRBV9
d_gene: TRBD2

CDR3nt: TGTGCCAGCGGACATAAGGCAGGGGGAAACTATGGCTACACCTTC
CDR3aa: CASGHKAGGNYGYTF
abundance: NA
j_gene: TRBJ1-2
v_gene: TRBV19
d_gene: TRBD1

CDR3nt: TGTGCCAGCAGCGTAGAAGGCAGGGGGCCTGAGACCCAGTACTTC
CDR3aa: CASSVEGRGPETQYF
abundance: NA
j_gene: TRBJ2-5
v_gene: TRBV9
d_gene: TRBD1

CDR3nt: TGTGCCAGCAGTACTCCCTACTATGGCTACACCTTC
CDR3aa: CASSTPYYGYTF
abundance: NA
j_gene: TRBJ1-2
v_gene: TRBV6-5
d_gene: NA

CDR3nt: TGTGCCAGCAGCCGTTTCAACAGGGAAGCTTTCTTT
CDR3aa: CASSRFNREAFF
abundance: once
j_gene: TRBJ1-1
v_gene: TRBV11-2
d_gene: NA

CDR3nt: TGTGCCAGCAGCTCTCTCAGGGGCTACGAGCAGTACTTC
CDR3aa: CASSSLRGYEQYF
abundance: once
j_gene: TRBJ2-7
v_gene: TRBV11-2
d_gene: NA

CDR3nt: TGTGCCAGCAGTGCATTGGTGGGGCCTACGTACCAAGAGACCCAGTACTTC
CDR3aa: CASSALVGPTYQETQYF
abundance: NA
j_gene: TRBJ2-5
v_gene: TRBV25-1
d_gene: NA

CDR3nt: TGTGCCAGTAAGGAAACTAGCGGGAGTGGTGAGCAGTACTTC
CDR3aa: CASKETSGSGEQYF
abundance: NA
j_gene: TRBJ2-7
v_gene: TRBV19
d_gene: TRBD2

CDR3nt: TGTGCCACCAGGGAGAGACAGGGGAGAAGGGAGCTGTTTTTT
CDR3aa: CATRERQGRRELFF
abundance: NA
j_gene: TRBJ2-2
v_gene: TRBV15
d_gene: TRBD1

CDR3nt: TGTGCCAGCAGCTTACCGACTAGACCAGATACGCAGTATTTT
CDR3aa: CASSLPTRPDTQYF
abundance: few
j_gene: TRBJ2-3
v_gene: TRBV7-9
d_gene: NA

CDR3nt: TGTGCCAGCAGCCGCGACAGGGGGCCGGGAGATACGCAGTATTTT
CDR3aa: CASSRDRGPGDTQYF
abundance: NA
j_gene: TRBJ2-3
v_gene: TRBV14
d_gene: TRBD1

CDR3nt: TGTGCCAGCAGTTTGCTCCTACCGGGACAGGGCCTCTACGAGCAGTACTTC
CDR3aa: CASSLLLPGQGLYEQYF
abundance: NA
j_gene: TRBJ2-7
v_gene: TRBV27
d_gene: TRBD1

CDR3nt: TGTGCCACCCGGAGGGACGAGAACACTGAAGCTTTCTTT
CDR3aa: CATRRDENTEAFF
abundance: NA
j_gene: TRBJ1-1
v_gene: TRBV10-3
d_gene: NA

CDR3nt: TGTGCCAGCAGGGGCCGTGGCACCGGGGAGCTGTTTTTT
CDR3aa: CASRGRGTGELFF
abundance: NA
j_gene: TRBJ2-2
v_gene: TRBV5-8
d_gene: NA

CDR3nt: TGTGCCAGCAGCTTAGGGGACAGCTACGAGCAGTACTTC
CDR3aa: CASSLGDSYEQYF
abundance: NA
j_gene: TRBJ2-7
v_gene: TRBV7-6
d_gene: TRBD1

CDR3nt: TGTGCCAGTTCACTAGCGTTCGACACCGGGGAGCTGTTTTTT
CDR3aa: CASSLAFDTGELFF
abundance: NA
j_gene: TRBJ2-2
v_gene: TRBV19
d_gene: TRBD2

CDR3nt: TGCGCCAGCAGCCAAGTAGTGGGTTTGGACACTGAGGCTTTCTTT
CDR3aa: CASSQVVGLDTEAFF
abundance: once
j_gene: TRBJ1-1
v_gene: TRBV4-1
d_gene: NA

CDR3nt: TGTGCTAGTAGGGCAGGGGCAGATACGCAGTATTTT
CDR3aa: CASRAGADTQYF
abundance: NA
j_gene: TRBJ2-3
v_gene: TRBV12-5
d_gene: NA

CDR3nt: TGTGCCAGTAGTACGACAAGAACTGGCAATGAAAAACTGTTTTTT
CDR3aa: CASSTTRTGNEKLFF
abundance: NA
j_gene: TRBJ1-4
v_gene: TRBV19
d_gene: NA

CDR3nt: TGTGCCAGCAGCCGAGGGCTTAGCTCCTACAATGAGCAGTTCTTC
CDR3aa: CASSRGLSSYNEQFF
abundance: NA
j_gene: TRBJ2-1
v_gene: TRBV7-6
d_gene: NA

CDR3nt: TGTGCCAGCAGCTTAGATGGCGGGAAAAGGGATGAGCAGTTCTTC
CDR3aa: CASSLDGGKRDEQFF
abundance: NA
j_gene: TRBJ2-1
v_gene: TRBV7-9
d_gene: NA

CDR3nt: TGTGCCAGCAGCTTGGACGGTCAGCGAGGCACAGATACGCAGTATTTT
CDR3aa: CASSLDGQRGTDTQYF
abundance: NA
j_gene: TRBJ2-3
v_gene: TRBV5-4
d_gene: NA

CDR3nt: TGCGCCAGCAGCTTGAACCCCAACGTGGGCCTCTACGAGCAGTACTTC
CDR3aa: CASSLNPNVGLYEQYF
abundance: NA
j_gene: TRBJ2-7
v_gene: TRBV5-1
d_gene: NA

CDR3nt: TGTGCCAGCAGCCAAGGGACTAGCGGATACAATGAGCAGTTCTTC
CDR3aa: CASSQGTSGYNEQFF
abundance: once
j_gene: TRBJ2-1
v_gene: TRBV4-2
d_gene: TRBD2

CDR3nt: TGCGCCAGCAGCCGCCGGGACAGGGGGGACAATGGCTACACCTTC
CDR3aa: CASSRRDRGDNGYTF
abundance: NA
j_gene: TRBJ1-2
v_gene: TRBV5-1
d_gene: TRBD1

CDR3nt: TGTGCCAGCAGTCCCGGGACCGGGGGGGAGACCCAGTACTTC
CDR3aa: CASSPGTGGETQYF
abundance: NA
j_gene: TRBJ2-5
v_gene: TRBV6-5
d_gene: TRBD2

CDR3nt: TGCGCCAGCAGCTCCGAACAAAATGAAGCTTTCTTT
CDR3aa: CASSSEQNEAFF
abundance: NA
j_gene: TRBJ1-1
v_gene: TRBV5-1
d_gene: NA

CDR3nt: TGTGCCAGCAGTTACCTACGGTCAGATACGCAGTATTTT
CDR3aa: CASSYLRSDTQYF
abundance: few
j_gene: TRBJ2-3
v_gene: TRBV6-5
d_gene: NA

CDR3nt: TGTGCCAGCTCAACAGGACTAGCGGACACCACAGATACGCAGTATTTT
CDR3aa: CASSTGLADTTDTQYF
abundance: few
j_gene: TRBJ2-3
v_gene: TRBV18
d_gene: TRBD2

CDR3nt: TGCGCCAGCAGCCAACTACTAGCGGGATTTTACACCGGGGAGCTGTTTTTT
CDR3aa: CASSQLLAGFYTGELFF
abundance: NA
j_gene: TRBJ2-2
v_gene: TRBV4-1
d_gene: TRBD2

CDR3nt: TGTGCCAGCAGCTTGAGGAGTCTTACAGATACGCAGTATTTT
CDR3aa: CASSLRSLTDTQYF
abundance: NA
j_gene: TRBJ2-3
v_gene: TRBV5-4
d_gene: NA

CDR3nt: TGTGCCAGCAGATCCGCAGGGGATGGGGTCTACGAGCAGTACTTC
CDR3aa: CASRSAGDGVYEQYF
abundance: once
j_gene: TRBJ2-7
v_gene: TRBV27
d_gene: NA

CDR3nt: TGTGCCAGCAGCCTTCTACGGGAGGTCTACGAGCAGTACTTC
CDR3aa: CASSLLREVYEQYF
abundance: NA
j_gene: TRBJ2-7
v_gene: TRBV5-6
d_gene: TRBD2

CDR3nt: TGCAGCGTTGGCGGGCTCGAGACAGGGTATGGCTACACCTTC
CDR3aa: CSVGGLETGYGYTF
abundance: NA
j_gene: TRBJ1-2
v_gene: TRBV29-1
d_gene: TRBD1

CDR3nt: TGTGCCAGCAGCCGCGGTCCCTCGACAGATACAGATACGCAGTATTTT
CDR3aa: CASSRGPSTDTDTQYF
abundance: NA
j_gene: TRBJ2-3
v_gene: TRBV5-4
d_gene: NA

CDR3nt: TGTGCCAGCAGCTTGGGCGCGGGAAGCTCCTATAATTCACCCCTCCACTTT
CDR3aa: CASSLGAGSSYNSPLHF
abundance: NA
j_gene: TRBJ1-6
v_gene: TRBV5-4
d_gene: NA

CDR3nt: TGTGCCAGTAGTATAGTCGGTCCCGCAACGGGGGGCGCCTCCTACGAGCAGTACTTC
CDR3aa: CASSIVGPATGGASYEQYF
abundance: NA
j_gene: TRBJ2-7
v_gene: TRBV19
d_gene: NA

CDR3nt: TGTGCCAGCAGTCCCGGTTACTTGGAGCAGTTCTTC
CDR3aa: CASSPGYLEQFF
abundance: NA
j_gene: TRBJ2-1
v_gene: TRBV6-1
d_gene: NA

CDR3nt: TGTGCCAGCAGCTTTAGCGGGAGGGCCAACTACGAGCAGTACTTC
CDR3aa: CASSFSGRANYEQYF
abundance: NA
j_gene: TRBJ2-7
v_gene: TRBV11-2
d_gene: TRBD2

CDR3nt: TGCGCCAGCAGCCAAGTAAAGGGGGCGAGGCGAGGGGAGACCCAGTACTTC
CDR3aa: CASSQVKGARRGETQYF
abundance: NA
j_gene: TRBJ2-5
v_gene: TRBV4-1
d_gene: TRBD1

CDR3nt: TGTGCCAGCAGCCGGAGTGGGACTAGGAGCAATGAGCAGTTCTTC
CDR3aa: CASSRSGTRSNEQFF
abundance: NA
j_gene: TRBJ2-1
v_gene: TRBV7-2
d_gene: TRBD2

CDR3nt: TGCGCCAGCAGCTTGGAAACGCCTACCTACGAGCAGTACTTC
CDR3aa: CASSLETPTYEQYF
abundance: NA
j_gene: TRBJ2-7
v_gene: TRBV5-1
d_gene: NA

CDR3nt: TGCAGCGTTGAAGACTTCAGGGGTGTGGAGACCCAGTACTTC
CDR3aa: CSVEDFRGVETQYF
abundance: NA
j_gene: TRBJ2-5
v_gene: TRBV29-1
d_gene: NA